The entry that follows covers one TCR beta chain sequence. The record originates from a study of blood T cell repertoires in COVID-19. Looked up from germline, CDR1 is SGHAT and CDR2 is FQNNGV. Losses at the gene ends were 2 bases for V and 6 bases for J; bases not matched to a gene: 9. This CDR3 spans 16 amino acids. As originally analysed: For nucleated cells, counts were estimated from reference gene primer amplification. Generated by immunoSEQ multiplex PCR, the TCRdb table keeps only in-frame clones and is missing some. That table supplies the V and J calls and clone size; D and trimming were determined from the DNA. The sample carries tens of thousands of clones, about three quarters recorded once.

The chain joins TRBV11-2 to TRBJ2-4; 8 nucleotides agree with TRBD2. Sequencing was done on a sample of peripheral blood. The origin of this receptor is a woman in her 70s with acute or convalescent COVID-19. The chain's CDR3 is CASSLLPGLGANIQYF. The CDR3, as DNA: TGTGCCAGCAGCTTATTGCCGGGACTAGGGGCAAACATTCAGTACTTC.